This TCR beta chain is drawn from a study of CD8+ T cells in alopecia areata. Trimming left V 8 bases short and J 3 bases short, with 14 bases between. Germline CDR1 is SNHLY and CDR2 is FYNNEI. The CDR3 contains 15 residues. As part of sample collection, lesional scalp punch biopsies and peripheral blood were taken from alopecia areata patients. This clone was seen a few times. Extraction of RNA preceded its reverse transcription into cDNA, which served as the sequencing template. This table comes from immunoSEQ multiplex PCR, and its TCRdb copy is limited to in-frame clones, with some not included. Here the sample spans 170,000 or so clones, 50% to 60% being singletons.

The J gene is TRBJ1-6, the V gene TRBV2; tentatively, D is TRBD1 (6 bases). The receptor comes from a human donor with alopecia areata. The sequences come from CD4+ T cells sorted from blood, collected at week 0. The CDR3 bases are TGTGCCAGCTATGATTTAGGGGGCTATAATTCACCCCTCCACTTT. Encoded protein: CASYDLGGYNSPLHF.